This T cell receptor beta chain emerged from a study of T cell responses to AZD1222 COVID-19 vaccine. Measured with immunoSEQ multiplex PCR; TCRdb has only the in-frame clones, and not every one. The sample has approximately 140,000 clones, 85% to 95% seen once; the top ten hold roughly 1.3%. Trimming stripped 3 bases from V and 8 bases from J, with 19 bases between. Germline V lookup: CDR1 DFQATT, CDR2 SNEGSKA (reference sequence). The CDR3 is 14 amino acids. The chain links TRBV20-1 to TRBJ1-1, with D possibly TRBD1 on 5 matching bases. The source of this sequence is an adult in good health. Here the sequenced sample was peripheral blood, taken on day 0 of AZD1222 vaccination. This CDR3 reads CSASGGDPVREAFF. The CDR3 bases are TGCAGTGCTAGTGGGGGGGATCCTGTGAGGGAAGCTTTCTTT.